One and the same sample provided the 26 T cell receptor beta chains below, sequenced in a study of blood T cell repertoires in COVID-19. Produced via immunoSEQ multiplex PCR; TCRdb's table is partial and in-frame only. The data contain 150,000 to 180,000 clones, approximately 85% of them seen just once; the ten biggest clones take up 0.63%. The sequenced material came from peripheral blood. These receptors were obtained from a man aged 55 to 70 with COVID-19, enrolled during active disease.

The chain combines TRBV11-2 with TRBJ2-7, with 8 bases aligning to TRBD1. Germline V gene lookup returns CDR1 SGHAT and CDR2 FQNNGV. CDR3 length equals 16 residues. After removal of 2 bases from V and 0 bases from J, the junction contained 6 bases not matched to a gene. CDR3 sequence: CASSLRRTGRSYEQYF. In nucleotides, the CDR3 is TGTGCCAGCAGCTTACGGAGGACAGGGCGCTCCTACGAGCAGTACTTC. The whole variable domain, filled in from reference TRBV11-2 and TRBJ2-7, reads EAGVAQSPRYKIIEKRQSVAFWCNPISGHATLYWYQQILGQGPKLLIQFQNNGVVDDSQLPKDRFSAERLKGVDSTLKIQPAKLEDSAVYLCASSLRRTGRSYEQYFGPGTRLTVT.

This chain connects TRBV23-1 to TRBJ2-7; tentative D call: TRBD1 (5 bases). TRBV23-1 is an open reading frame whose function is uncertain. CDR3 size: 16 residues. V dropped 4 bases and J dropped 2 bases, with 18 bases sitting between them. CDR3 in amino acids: CASSLLRTIPTYEQYF. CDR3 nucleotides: TGCGCCAGCAGTCTACTACGGACAATCCCCACCTACGAGCAGTACTTC.

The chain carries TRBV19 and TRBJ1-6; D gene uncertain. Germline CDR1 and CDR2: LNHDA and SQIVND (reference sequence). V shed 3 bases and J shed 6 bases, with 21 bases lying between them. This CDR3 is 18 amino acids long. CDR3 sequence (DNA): TGTGCCAGTAGTATTAACGTCGACGGGGTCAGAGTTAATTCACCCCTCCACTTT. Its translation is CASSINVDGVRVNSPLHF.

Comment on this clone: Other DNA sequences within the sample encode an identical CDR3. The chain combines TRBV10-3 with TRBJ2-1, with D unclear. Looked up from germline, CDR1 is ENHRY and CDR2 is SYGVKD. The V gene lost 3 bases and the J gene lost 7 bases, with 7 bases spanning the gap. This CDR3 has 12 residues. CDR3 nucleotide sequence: TGTGCCATCAGTGATACCGGTAATGAGCAGTTCTTC. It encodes CAISDTGNEQFF.

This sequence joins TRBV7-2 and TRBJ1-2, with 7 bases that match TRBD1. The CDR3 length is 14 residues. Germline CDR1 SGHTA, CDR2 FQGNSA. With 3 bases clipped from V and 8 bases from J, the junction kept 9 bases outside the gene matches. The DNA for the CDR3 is TGTGCCAGCAGCTTCGCCGGGACAGTACCCGGCTACACCTTC. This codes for CASSFAGTVPGYTF. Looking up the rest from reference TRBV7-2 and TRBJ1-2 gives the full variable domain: GAGVSQSPSNKVTEKGKDVELRCDPISGHTALYWYRQSLGQGLEFLIYFQGNSAPDKSGLPSDRFSAERTGGSVSTLTIQRTQQEDSAVYLCASSFAGTVPGYTFGSGTRLTVV.

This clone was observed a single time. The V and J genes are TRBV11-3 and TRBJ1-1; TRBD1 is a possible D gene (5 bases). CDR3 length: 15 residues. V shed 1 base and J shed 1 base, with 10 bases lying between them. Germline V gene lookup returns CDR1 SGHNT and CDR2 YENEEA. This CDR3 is CASSLVAGGNTEAFF. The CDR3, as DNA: TGTGCCAGCAGCTTAGTCGCGGGGGGGAACACTGAAGCTTTCTTT.

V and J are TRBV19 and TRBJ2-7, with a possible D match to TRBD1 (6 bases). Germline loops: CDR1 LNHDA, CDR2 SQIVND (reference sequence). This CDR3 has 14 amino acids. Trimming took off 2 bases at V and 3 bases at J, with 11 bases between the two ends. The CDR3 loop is CASSIRDTNYEQYF. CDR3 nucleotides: TGTGCCAGTAGTATAAGGGACACCAACTACGAGCAGTACTTC.

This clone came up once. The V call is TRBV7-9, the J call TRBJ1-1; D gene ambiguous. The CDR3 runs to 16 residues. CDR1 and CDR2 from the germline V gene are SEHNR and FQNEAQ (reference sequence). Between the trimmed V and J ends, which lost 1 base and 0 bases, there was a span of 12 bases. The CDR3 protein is CASSLGGRGMNTEAFF. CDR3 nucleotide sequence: TGTGCCAGCAGCTTAGGCGGACGGGGAATGAACACTGAAGCTTTCTTT. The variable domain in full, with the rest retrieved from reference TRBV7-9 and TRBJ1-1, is DTGVSQNPRHKITKRGQNVTFRCDPISEHNRLYWYRQTLGQGPEFLTYFQNEAQLEKSRLLSDRFSAERPKGSFSTLEIQRTEQGDSAMYLCASSLGGRGMNTEAFFGQGTRLTVV.

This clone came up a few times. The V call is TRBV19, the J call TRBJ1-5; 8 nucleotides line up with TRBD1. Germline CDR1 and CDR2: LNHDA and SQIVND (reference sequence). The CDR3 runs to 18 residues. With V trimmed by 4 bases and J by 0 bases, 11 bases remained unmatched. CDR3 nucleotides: TGTGCCAGTAGTACCCCGACAGGGGCGGTTAATAGCAATCAGCCCCAGCATTTT. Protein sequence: CASSTPTGAVNSNQPQHF.

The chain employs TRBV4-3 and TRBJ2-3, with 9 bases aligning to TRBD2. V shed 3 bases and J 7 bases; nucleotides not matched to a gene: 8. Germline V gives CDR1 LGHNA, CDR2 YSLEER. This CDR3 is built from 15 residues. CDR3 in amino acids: CASSQGSGSKYTQYF. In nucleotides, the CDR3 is TGCGCCAGCAGCCAGGGTAGCGGGAGTAAGTATACGCAGTATTTT.

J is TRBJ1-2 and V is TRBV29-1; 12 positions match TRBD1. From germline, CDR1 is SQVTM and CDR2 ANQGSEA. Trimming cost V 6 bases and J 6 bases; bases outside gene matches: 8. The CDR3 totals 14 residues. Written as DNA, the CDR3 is TGCAGCGTGGACCGGGACAGGGGGCGTAATGGCTACACCTTC. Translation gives CSVDRDRGRNGYTF.

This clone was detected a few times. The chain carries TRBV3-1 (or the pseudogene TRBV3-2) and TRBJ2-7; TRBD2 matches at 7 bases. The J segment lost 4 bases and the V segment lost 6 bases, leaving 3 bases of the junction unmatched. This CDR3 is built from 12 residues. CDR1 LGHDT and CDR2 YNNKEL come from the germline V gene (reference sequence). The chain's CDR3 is CASRAGNYEQYF. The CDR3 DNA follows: TGTGCCAGCAGAGCGGGGAATTACGAGCAGTACTTC.

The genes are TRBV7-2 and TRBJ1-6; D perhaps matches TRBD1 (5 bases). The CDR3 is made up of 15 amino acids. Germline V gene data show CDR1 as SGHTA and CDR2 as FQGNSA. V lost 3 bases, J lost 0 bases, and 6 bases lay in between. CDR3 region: CASSFGGSYNSPLHF. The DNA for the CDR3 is TGTGCCAGCAGCTTCGGGGGCTCCTATAATTCACCCCTCCACTTT.

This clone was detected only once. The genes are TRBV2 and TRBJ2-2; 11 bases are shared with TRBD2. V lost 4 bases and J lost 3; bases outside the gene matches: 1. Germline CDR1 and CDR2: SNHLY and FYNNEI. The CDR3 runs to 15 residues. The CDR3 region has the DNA TGTGCCAGCAGTGCGGGACTAGCGGACACCGGGGAGCTGTTTTTT. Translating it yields CASSAGLADTGELFF.

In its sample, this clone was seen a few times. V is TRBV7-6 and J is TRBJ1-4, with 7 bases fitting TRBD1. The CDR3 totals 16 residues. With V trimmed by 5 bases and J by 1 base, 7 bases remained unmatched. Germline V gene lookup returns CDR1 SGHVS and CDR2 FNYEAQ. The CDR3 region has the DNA TGTGCCAGCAGCCCGGACAGGATGTTAACTAATGAAAAACTGTTTTTT. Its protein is CASSPDRMLTNEKLFF.

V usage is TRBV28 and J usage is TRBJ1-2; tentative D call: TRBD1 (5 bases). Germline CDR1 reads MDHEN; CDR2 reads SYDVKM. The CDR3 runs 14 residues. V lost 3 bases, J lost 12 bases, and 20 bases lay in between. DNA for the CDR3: TGTGCCAGCAGTTTGCAGGGCCCTTTCCGAGTAAACACCTTC. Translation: CASSLQGPFRVNTF.

The CDR3 sequence is CASSSGPGGAFEAFF. Here the CDR3 DNA reads TGTGCCAGCAGCTCTGGGCCGGGGGGGGCATTTGAAGCTTTCTTT. This chain links TRBV7-2 with TRBJ1-1; maybe TRBD1 (6 bases). The CDR3 sequence is 15 residues long. V gave up 4 bases and J gave up 7 bases, with 19 bases separating them. CDR1 SGHTA and CDR2 FQGNSA come from the germline V gene.

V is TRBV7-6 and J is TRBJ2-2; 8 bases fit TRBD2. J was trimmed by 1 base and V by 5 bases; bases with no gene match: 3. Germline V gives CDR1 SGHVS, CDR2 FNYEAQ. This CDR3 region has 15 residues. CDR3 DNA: TGTGCCAGCAGCGCTAGCGGGCAGAACACCGGGGAGCTGTTTTTT. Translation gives CASSASGQNTGELFF.

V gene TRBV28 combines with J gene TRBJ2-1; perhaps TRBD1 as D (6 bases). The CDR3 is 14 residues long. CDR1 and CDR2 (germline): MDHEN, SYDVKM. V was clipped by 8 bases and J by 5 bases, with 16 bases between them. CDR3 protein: CASPKSTGDNEQFF. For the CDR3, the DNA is TGTGCCAGCCCAAAATCGACAGGAGACAATGAGCAGTTCTTC.

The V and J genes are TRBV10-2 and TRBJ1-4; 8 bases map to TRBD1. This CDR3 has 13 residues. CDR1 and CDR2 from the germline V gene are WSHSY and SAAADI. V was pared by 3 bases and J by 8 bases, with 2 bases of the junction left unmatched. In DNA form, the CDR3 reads TGCGCCAGCAGTGACCGGACAGGGGAAAAACTGTTTTTT. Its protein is CASSDRTGEKLFF.

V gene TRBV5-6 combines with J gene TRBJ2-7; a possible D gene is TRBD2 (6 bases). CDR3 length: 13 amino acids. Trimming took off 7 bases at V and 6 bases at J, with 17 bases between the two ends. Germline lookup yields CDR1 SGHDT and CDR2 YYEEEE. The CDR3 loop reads CASARGTLAEQYF. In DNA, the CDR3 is TGTGCCAGCGCCCGGGGGACCTTAGCCGAGCAGTACTTC.

In nucleotides, the CDR3 is TGTGCCAGCAGTGAGAGGCAGGGCCTCTACGAGCAGTACTTC. Its translation is CASSERQGLYEQYF. The chain is built from TRBV2 and TRBJ2-7, with D possibly being TRBD1 (5 bases). Deletions cut 3 bases from V and 3 bases from J, with 12 bases between. The CDR3 runs to 14 residues. Per germline, CDR1 SNHLY and CDR2 FYNNEI.

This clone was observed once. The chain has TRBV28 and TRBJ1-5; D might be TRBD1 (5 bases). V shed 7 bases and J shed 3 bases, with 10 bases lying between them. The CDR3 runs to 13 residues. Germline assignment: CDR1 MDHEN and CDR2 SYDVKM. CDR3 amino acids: CASMTVTNQPQHF. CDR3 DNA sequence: TGTGCCAGCATGACAGTTACCAATCAGCCCCAGCATTTT.

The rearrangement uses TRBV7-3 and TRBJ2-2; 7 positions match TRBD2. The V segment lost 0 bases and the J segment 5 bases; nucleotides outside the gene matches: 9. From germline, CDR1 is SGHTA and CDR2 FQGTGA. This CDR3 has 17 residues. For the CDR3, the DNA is TGTGCCAGCAGCTTAACTCGCGGGAGTGCTTGGACCGGGGAGCTGTTTTTT. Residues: CASSLTRGSAWTGELFF.

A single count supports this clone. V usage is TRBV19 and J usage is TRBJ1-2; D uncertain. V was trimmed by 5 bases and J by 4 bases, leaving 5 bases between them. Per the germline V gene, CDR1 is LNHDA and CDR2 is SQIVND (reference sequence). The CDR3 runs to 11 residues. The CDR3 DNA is TGTGCCAGTAGTCTCCTCTATGGCTACACCTTC. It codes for CASSLLYGYTF.

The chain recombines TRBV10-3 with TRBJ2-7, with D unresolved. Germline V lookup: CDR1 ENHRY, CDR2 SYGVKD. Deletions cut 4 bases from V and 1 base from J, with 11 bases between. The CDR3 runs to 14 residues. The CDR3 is CAISGADSSYEQYF. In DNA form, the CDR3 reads TGTGCCATCAGTGGGGCCGATTCATCCTACGAGCAGTACTTC.